Listed below are T cell receptor beta chains from one sample, sequenced in a study of blood T cell repertoires in COVID-19. Method: immunoSEQ multiplex PCR; TCRdb's copy keeps in-frame clones and lacks some. Among 70,000 to 95,000 clones, approximately 89% were seen once, and the ten largest hold 2.5% to 3%. The sample was peripheral blood. These receptors came from a man aged 45-60 years with COVID-19, enrolled during active disease. Both conserved end residues are part of each CDR3. A D gene is named only where the DNA matches it firmly. Only some rows state a clone size, as once, few, many or a class for expanded clones.

d_call: TRBD1; clone_size: once; j_call: TRBJ2-7; v_call: TRBV4-2; cdr3_aa: CASRSGQGATYEQYF; cdr3_nt: TGTGCCAGCCGGTCGGGACAGGGGGCGACCTACGAGCAGTACTTC
d_call: TRBD1; clone_size: NA; j_call: TRBJ2-6; v_call: TRBV4-1; cdr3_aa: CASSQGGRGRSGANVLTF; cdr3_nt: TGCGCCAGCAGCCAAGGGGGCAGGGGGCGGTCTGGGGCCAACGTCCTGACTTTC
d_call: TRBD2; clone_size: NA; j_call: TRBJ2-5; v_call: TRBV7-3; cdr3_aa: CASSPTSGRGETQYF; cdr3_nt: TGTGCCAGCAGCCCGACTAGCGGGAGGGGTGAGACCCAGTACTTC
d_call: NA; clone_size: NA; j_call: TRBJ2-3; v_call: TRBV9; cdr3_aa: CASSVGPLFTDTQYF; cdr3_nt: TGTGCCAGCAGCGTAGGTCCACTCTTCACAGATACGCAGTATTTT
d_call: TRBD1; clone_size: few; j_call: TRBJ1-2; v_call: TRBV2; cdr3_aa: CASSVGGGTGFNYGYTF; cdr3_nt: TGTGCCAGCAGTGTCGGAGGCGGGACAGGATTTAACTATGGCTACACCTTC
d_call: NA; clone_size: NA; j_call: TRBJ2-1; v_call: TRBV24-1; cdr3_aa: CATSRGYNEQFF; cdr3_nt: TGTGCCACCAGTCGGGGGTACAATGAGCAGTTCTTC
d_call: NA; clone_size: NA; j_call: TRBJ1-1; v_call: TRBV6-5; cdr3_aa: CASTVMANTEAFF; cdr3_nt: TGTGCCAGTACCGTTATGGCGAACACTGAAGCTTTCTTT
d_call: NA; clone_size: NA; j_call: TRBJ1-1; v_call: TRBV6-5; cdr3_aa: CASSYRVTANTEAFF; cdr3_nt: TGTGCCAGCAGTTACAGGGTGACAGCGAACACTGAAGCTTTCTTT
d_call: NA; clone_size: NA; j_call: TRBJ2-7; v_call: TRBV15; cdr3_aa: CATSRGYSLQGNGQYF; cdr3_nt: TGTGCCACCAGCAGAGGCTATAGCCTACAGGGAAACGGGCAGTACTTC
d_call: TRBD2; clone_size: NA; j_call: TRBJ2-2; v_call: TRBV27; cdr3_aa: CASSSGGIGELFF; cdr3_nt: TGTGCCAGCAGTTCCGGGGGGATCGGGGAGCTGTTTTTT
d_call: TRBD2; clone_size: NA; j_call: TRBJ2-1; v_call: TRBV5-8; cdr3_aa: CASSRGSGSPYNEQFF; cdr3_nt: TGTGCCAGCAGCCGCGGTAGCGGGAGCCCTTACAATGAGCAGTTCTTC
d_call: TRBD2; clone_size: NA; j_call: TRBJ2-3; v_call: TRBV7-9; cdr3_aa: CASKISGGDTQYF; cdr3_nt: TGTGCCAGCAAAATATCGGGGGGAGATACGCAGTATTTT
d_call: NA; clone_size: NA; j_call: TRBJ2-7; v_call: TRBV6-2/TRBV6-3; cdr3_aa: CASSYSMPGAGGSTYEQYF; cdr3_nt: TGTGCCAGCAGTTACTCGATGCCAGGGGCCGGCGGGAGCACCTACGAGCAGTACTTC